This entry lists 16 T cell receptor beta chains sequenced from one sample in a study of OX40 agonist ivuxolimab in advanced cancers. Library prep was done by the immunoSEQ multiplex PCR assay. TCRdb provides this immuneACCESS table in a form limited to in-frame rearrangements. Some clones are lacking; in checked studies, under half of them reflect an unresolved V gene, and why the rest are absent is not known. The sample has tens of thousands of clones on record, around 89% of them singletons. Under 7.5% of the sample rests with the top ten. Sequenced material: CD4+ or CD8+ T cells sorted from blood, taken in a trial of the OX40 agonist ivuxolimab. These receptors originate from an adult with an advanced solid tumor such as melanoma, head and neck, liver or kidney cancer.

The chain has TRBV19 and TRBJ2-1; 7 nucleotides agree with TRBD2. The CDR3 totals 14 residues. J gave up 1 base and V 7 bases, and 4 bases lay outside the gene matches. The germline CDR1 and CDR2 sequences are LNHDA and SQIVND (reference sequence). Written as DNA, the CDR3 is TGTGCCAGTAAGTTCGGGGGGTCCTACAATGAGCAGTTCTTC. Its protein is CASKFGGSYNEQFF.

The chain carries TRBV23-1 and TRBJ1-1, with TRBD1 matching 7 bases. TRBV23-1 is classed as an ORF, of uncertain function. Losses at the gene ends were 11 bases for V and 5 bases for J; bases not matched to a gene: 11. The CDR3 consists of 13 residues. The CDR3 reads CARLTTGRTEAFF. The CDR3 nucleotides are TGCGCCCGACTCACGACAGGGAGAACTGAAGCTTTCTTT.

The chain carries TRBV27 and TRBJ1-4; 9 nucleotides match TRBD1. Germline V CDR1 and CDR2: MNHEY, SMNVEV (reference sequence). The CDR3 contains 12 residues. V shed 5 bases and J 11 bases; nucleotides not matched to a gene: 3. The CDR3 DNA is TGTGCCAGCAGTGGGACAGGGAAGAAACTGTTTTTT. It translates to CASSGTGKKLFF.

V is TRBV29-1 and J is TRBJ2-2; D is ambiguous. This CDR3 comprises 15 residues. Germline loops: CDR1 SQVTM, CDR2 ANQGSEA. The V end was cut by 2 bases, the J end by 0 bases, with 10 bases between. CDR3 region: CSVESVFSNTGELFF. DNA of the CDR3: TGCAGCGTTGAATCAGTTTTTTCGAACACCGGGGAGCTGTTTTTT.

In regard to this clone: This CDR3 is also generated by other DNA sequences in the sample. This chain joins TRBV9 and TRBJ2-7, with D perhaps assigned TRBD1 or TRBD2 (5 bases each). Germline values: CDR1 SGDLS, CDR2 YYNGEE. V lost 2 bases, J lost 3 bases, and 6 bases lay in between. The CDR3 extends over 12 amino acids. CDR3 coding DNA: TGTGCCAGCAGCGTGGGGGACTACGAGCAGTACTTC. Protein sequence: CASSVGDYEQYF.

The J gene is TRBJ2-1, the V gene TRBV7-8, with 7 bases aligning to TRBD2. Germline V lookup: CDR1 SGHVS, CDR2 FQNEAQ. After removal of 1 base from V and 8 bases from J, the junction contained 5 bases not matched to a gene. The CDR3 covers 14 residues. CDR3 DNA: TGTGCCAGCAGCTTAGGAGGGAGGGGTGATGAGCAGTTCTTC. Residues: CASSLGGRGDEQFF. The full variable domain, in which reference TRBV7-8 and TRBJ2-1 provide the parts outside the CDR3, is GAGVSQSPRYKVAKRGQDVALRCDPISGHVSLFWYQQALGQGPEFLTYFQNEAQLDKSGLPSDRFFAERPEGSVSTLKIQRTQQEDSAVYLCASSLGGRGDEQFFGPGTRLTVL.

This clone appeared once. The chain is built from TRBV12-5 and TRBJ1-5, with D uncertain. The CDR3 runs to 16 residues. Germline V gives CDR1 LGHNT, CDR2 FRNRAP. Trimming shortened V by 2 bases and J by 1 base, and 12 bases separated the two germline ends. As DNA, the CDR3 is TGTGCTAGTGGTTTGCCCCCCGAGGACAGCAATCAGCCCCAGCATTTT. Its translation is CASGLPPEDSNQPQHF.

V and J are TRBV6-6 and TRBJ2-2, with D perhaps TRBD1 (5 bases). Trimming removed 2 bases from V and 0 bases from J, with 7 bases in between. This CDR3 is 15 amino acids long. Per the germline V gene, CDR1 is MNHNY and CDR2 is SVGAGI (reference sequence). The CDR3 reads CASSYGAPNTGELFF. DNA of the CDR3: TGTGCCAGCAGTTACGGGGCCCCGAACACCGGGGAGCTGTTTTTT.

The CDR3 here is CATTNRGQPEAFF. CDR3 sequence (DNA): TGCGCCACTACAAACAGGGGGCAACCTGAAGCTTTCTTT. The gene calls are TRBV4-1 and TRBJ1-1; 9 positions agree with TRBD1. CDR1 MGHRA and CDR2 YSYEKL come from the germline V gene. The CDR3 has 13 amino acids. J was trimmed by 6 bases and V by 10 bases; bases with no gene match: 9.

V gene TRBV11-2 combines with J gene TRBJ2-5; TRBD2 agrees at 9 bases. The CDR3 totals 15 residues. Germline V CDR1 and CDR2: SGHAT, FQNNGV. V lost 4 bases to trimming and J lost 5 bases; unmatched junction nucleotides: 8. CDR3 region: CASSSGTSSGETQYF. CDR3 coding DNA: TGTGCCAGCAGCTCCGGGACTAGCTCGGGGGAGACCCAGTACTTC.

The chain couples TRBV18 to TRBJ2-7; D may be TRBD2 (6 bases). Germline V CDR1 and CDR2: KGHSH, LQKENI. The V end was cut by 0 bases, the J end by 5 bases, with 17 bases between. CDR3 length equals 16 residues. DNA for the CDR3: TGTGCCAGCTCACCACCGTTACGCGGGAATGGTAACGAGCAGTACTTC. It translates to CASSPPLRGNGNEQYF.

The gene calls are TRBV27 and TRBJ2-2; 10 bases fit TRBD2. The germline CDR1 and CDR2 sequences are MNHEY and SMNVEV (reference sequence). The CDR3 spans 16 residues. J was trimmed by 4 bases and V by 3 bases; bases with no gene match: 5. Here the CDR3 DNA reads TGTGCCAGCAGTTTTCTAGCGGGAGTGGCCACCGGGGAGCTGTTTTTT. Its translation: CASSFLAGVATGELFF.

The DNA of the CDR3 is TGTGCCAGCAGCTTGTTAGACAATTCCTACGAGCAGTACTTC. Protein product: CASSLLDNSYEQYF. This chain joins TRBV5-4 and TRBJ2-7; no definite D call. The CDR3 covers 14 residues. Trimming left V 1 base short and J 1 base short, with 9 bases between. Germline CDR1 SGHNT, CDR2 YYREEE (reference sequence).

The V and J genes are TRBV10-3 and TRBJ2-7; no definite D call. The CDR3 runs to 13 residues. Germline CDR1 is ENHRY and CDR2 is SYGVKD. V lost 6 bases and J lost 4, with 13 bases in between. CDR3 nucleotides: TGTGCCATCAGCCTCCCGTTGGGTTACGAGCAGTACTTC. As protein: CAISLPLGYEQYF.

V and J are TRBV27 and TRBJ1-3; no clear D. Germline CDR1 reads MNHEY; CDR2 reads SMNVEV (reference sequence). Trimming removed 2 bases at V and 0 bases at J, with 11 bases between. The length of the CDR3 is 16 residues. The CDR3 region is CASSLGAPRSGNTIYF. CDR3 sequence (DNA): TGTGCCAGCAGTTTAGGTGCACCGCGCTCTGGAAACACCATATATTTT.

This clone was detected a few times. The chain couples TRBV27 to TRBJ1-2; 9 bases are a match to TRBD1. The V segment lost 4 bases and the J segment 5 bases; nucleotides outside the gene matches: 8. Germline CDR1 and CDR2: MNHEY and SMNVEV (reference sequence). This CDR3 contains 15 residues. CDR3 coding DNA: TGTGCCAGCAGTTCGGGACAGGGCCTTAGGTATGGCTACACCTTC. Residues: CASSSGQGLRYGYTF.